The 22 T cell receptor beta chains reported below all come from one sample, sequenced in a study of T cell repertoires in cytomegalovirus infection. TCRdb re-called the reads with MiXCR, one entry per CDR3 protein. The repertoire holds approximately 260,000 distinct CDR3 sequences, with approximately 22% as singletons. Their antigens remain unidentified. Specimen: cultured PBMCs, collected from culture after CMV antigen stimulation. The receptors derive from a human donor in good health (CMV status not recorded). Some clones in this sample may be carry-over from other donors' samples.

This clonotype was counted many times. CDR3 loop: CASSVPSTGGSYGYTF. CDR3 nucleotide sequence: TGTGCCAGCAGCGTGCCCTCGACAGGGGGATCCTATGGCTACACCTTC. The genes are TRBV7-2 and TRBJ1-2; 9 bases are a match to TRBD1. This CDR3 comprises 16 residues. Trimming removed 5 bases from V and 4 bases from J; junction bases left unmatched: 11. Germline V gives CDR1 SGHTA, CDR2 FQGNSA. Drawing the rest from reference TRBV7-2 and TRBJ1-2, the complete variable domain is GAGVSQSPSNKVTEKGKDVELRCDPISGHTALYWYRQSLGQGLEFLIYFQGNSAPDKSGLPSDRFSAERTGGSVSTLTIQRTQQEDSAVYLCASSVPSTGGSYGYTFGSGTRLTVV.

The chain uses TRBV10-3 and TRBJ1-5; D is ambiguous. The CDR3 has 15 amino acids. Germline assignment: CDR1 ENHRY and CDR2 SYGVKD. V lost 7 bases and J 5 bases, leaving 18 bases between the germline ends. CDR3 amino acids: CAIIAGPVNDQPQHF. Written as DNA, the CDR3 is TGTGCCATCATTGCCGGACCCGTAAACGATCAGCCCCAGCATTTT.

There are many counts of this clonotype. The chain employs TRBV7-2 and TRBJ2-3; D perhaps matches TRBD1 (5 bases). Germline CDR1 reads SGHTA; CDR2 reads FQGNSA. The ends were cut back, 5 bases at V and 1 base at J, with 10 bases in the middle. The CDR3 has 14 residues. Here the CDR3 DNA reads TGTGCCAGCAGCCGTCAAGGGGGCACAGATACGCAGTATTTT. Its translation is CASSRQGGTDTQYF.

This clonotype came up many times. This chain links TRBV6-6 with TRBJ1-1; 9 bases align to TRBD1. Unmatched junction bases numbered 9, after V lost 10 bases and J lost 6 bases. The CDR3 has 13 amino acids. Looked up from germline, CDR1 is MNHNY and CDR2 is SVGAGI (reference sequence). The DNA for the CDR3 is TGTGCCACGGCACGGGACAGGGTGGCTGAAGCTTTCTTT. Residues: CATARDRVAEAFF.

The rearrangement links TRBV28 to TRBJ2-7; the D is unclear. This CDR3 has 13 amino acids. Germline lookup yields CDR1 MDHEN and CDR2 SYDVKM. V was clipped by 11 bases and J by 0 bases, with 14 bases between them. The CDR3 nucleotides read TGTGCCGTTTTGGCCACCTACTCCTACGAGCAGTACTTC. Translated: CAVLATYSYEQYF.

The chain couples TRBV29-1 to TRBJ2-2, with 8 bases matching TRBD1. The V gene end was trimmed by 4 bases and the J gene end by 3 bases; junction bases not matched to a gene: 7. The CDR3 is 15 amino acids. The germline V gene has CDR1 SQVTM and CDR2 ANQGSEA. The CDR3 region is CSVVWQGAYTGELFF. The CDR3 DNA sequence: TGCAGCGTTGTCTGGCAGGGGGCGTACACCGGGGAGCTGTTTTTT.

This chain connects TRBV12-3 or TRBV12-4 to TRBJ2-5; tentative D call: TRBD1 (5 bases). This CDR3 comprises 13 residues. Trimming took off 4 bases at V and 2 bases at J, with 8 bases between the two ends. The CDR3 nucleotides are TGTGCCAGCAGTTGGGGCAGACAAGAGACCCAGTACTTC. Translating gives CASSWGRQETQYF.

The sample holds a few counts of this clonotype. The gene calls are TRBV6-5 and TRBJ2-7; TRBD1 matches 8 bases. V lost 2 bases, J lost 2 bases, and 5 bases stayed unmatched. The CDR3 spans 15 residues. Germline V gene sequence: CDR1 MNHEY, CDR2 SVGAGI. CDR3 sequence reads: CASSYLDRETYEQYF. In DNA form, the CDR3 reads TGTGCCAGCAGTTACCTGGACAGGGAAACCTACGAGCAGTACTTC.

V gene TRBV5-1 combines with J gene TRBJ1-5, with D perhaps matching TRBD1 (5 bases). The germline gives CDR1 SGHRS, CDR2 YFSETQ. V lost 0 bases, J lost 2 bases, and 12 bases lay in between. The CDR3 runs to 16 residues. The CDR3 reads CASSLDPGQGNQPQHF. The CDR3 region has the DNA TGCGCCAGCAGCTTGGATCCGGGGCAGGGCAATCAGCCCCAGCATTTT.

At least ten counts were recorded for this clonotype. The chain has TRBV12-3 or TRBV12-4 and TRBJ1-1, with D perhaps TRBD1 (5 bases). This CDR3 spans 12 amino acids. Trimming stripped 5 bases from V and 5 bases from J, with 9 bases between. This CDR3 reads CASSPGTTEAFF. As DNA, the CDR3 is TGTGCCAGCAGTCCCGGGACGACTGAAGCTTTCTTT.

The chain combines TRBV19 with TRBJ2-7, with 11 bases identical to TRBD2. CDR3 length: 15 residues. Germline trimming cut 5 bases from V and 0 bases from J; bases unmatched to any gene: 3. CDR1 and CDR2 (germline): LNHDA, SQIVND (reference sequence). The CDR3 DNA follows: TGTGCCAGTAGTTCGGGACTAGCGGTCTCCTACGAGCAGTACTTC. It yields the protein CASSSGLAVSYEQYF.

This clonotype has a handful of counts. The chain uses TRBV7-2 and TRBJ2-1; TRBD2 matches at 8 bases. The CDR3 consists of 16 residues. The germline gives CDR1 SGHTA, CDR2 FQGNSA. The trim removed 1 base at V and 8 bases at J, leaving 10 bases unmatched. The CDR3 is CASSLELAGPGHEQFF. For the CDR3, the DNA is TGTGCCAGCAGCTTAGAGCTAGCGGGCCCGGGACATGAGCAGTTCTTC.

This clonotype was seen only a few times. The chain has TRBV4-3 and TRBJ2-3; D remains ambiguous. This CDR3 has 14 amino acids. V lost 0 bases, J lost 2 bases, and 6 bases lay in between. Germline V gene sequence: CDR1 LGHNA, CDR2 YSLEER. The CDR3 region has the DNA TGCGCCAGCAGCCAAGATACCGACACAGATACGCAGTATTTT. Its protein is CASSQDTDTDTQYF.

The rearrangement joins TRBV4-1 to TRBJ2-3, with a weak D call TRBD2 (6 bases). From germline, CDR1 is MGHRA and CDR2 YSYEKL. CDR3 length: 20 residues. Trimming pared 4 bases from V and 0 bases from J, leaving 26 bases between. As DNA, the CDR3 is TGCGCCAGCAGCCCCCTTTCGTGGGCCCCCGGGGGTTCGAGCACAGATACGCAGTATTTT. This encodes CASSPLSWAPGGSSTDTQYF.

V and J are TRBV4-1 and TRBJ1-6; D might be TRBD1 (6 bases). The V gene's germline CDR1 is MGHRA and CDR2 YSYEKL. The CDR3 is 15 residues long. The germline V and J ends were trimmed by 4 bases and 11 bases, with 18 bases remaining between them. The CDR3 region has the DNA TGCGCCAGCAGCCCCCATGGGGGAGGGGGTCCACCCCTCCACTTT. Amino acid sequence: CASSPHGGGGPPLHF.

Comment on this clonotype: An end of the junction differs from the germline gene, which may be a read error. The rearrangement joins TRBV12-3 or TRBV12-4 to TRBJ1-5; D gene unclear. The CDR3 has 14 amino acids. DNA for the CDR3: TGTGCCAGCAGTCCTTCAACCTACAATCCGCCCCAGCATTTT. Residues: CASSPSTYNPPQHF.

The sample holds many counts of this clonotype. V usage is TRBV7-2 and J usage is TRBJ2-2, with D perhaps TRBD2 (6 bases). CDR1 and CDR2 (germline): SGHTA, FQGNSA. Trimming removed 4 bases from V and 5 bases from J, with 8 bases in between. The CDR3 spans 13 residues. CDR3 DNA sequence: TGTGCCAGCAGCTCGGAGGGGACCGGGGAGCTGTTTTTT. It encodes CASSSEGTGELFF.

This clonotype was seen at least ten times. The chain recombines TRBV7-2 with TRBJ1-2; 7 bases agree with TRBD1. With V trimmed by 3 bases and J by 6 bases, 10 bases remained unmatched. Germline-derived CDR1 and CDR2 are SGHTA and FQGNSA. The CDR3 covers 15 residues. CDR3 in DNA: TGTGCCAGCAGCTTCCGTAGGGGGCCGGGGGATGGCTACACCTTC. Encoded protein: CASSFRRGPGDGYTF.

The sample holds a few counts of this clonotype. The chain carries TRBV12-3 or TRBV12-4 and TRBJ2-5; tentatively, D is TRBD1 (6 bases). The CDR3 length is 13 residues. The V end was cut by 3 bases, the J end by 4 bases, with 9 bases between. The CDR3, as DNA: TGTGCCAGCAGTTTCCGACAGGTAGAGACCCAGTACTTC. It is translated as CASSFRQVETQYF.

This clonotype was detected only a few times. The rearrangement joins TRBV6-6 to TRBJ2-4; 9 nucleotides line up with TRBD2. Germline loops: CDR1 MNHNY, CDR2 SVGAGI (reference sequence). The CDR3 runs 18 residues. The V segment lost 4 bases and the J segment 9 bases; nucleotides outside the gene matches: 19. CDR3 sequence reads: CASSSTGTVSGSEGIQYF. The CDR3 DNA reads TGTGCCAGCAGTTCCACCGGGACCGTTAGCGGGAGTGAGGGCATTCAGTACTTC.

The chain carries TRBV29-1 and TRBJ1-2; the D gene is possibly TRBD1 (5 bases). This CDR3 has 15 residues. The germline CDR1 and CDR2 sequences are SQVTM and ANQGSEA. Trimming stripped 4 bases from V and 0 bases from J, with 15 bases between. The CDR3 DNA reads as TGCAGCGTTGTCGATTGGGGACCTCCTAACTATGGCTACACCTTC. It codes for CSVVDWGPPNYGYTF.

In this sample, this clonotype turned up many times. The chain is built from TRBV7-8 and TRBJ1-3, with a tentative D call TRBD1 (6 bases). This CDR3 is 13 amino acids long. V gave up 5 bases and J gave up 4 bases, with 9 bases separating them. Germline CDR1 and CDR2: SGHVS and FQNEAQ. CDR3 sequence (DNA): TGTGCCAGCAGCCCCAGGGGAGGAAACACCATATATTTT. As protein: CASSPRGGNTIYF.